These 32 T cell receptor beta chains came from one sample sequenced in a study of T cells in Graves' hyperthyroidism and ophthalmopathy. Researchers took RNA transcripts and amplified the TCR beta CDR3 regions from them. With the HTBI primer set, the TCR CDR3 went through a first round of RT-PCR. TCRdb itself ran the multiplex PCR reads through MiXCR, one entry per CDR3 protein. Of 550,000 to 850,000 distinct CDR3 sequences in the sample, about 19% were seen once. The sample taken for sequencing was blood. The receptors here all came from a woman in her forties or fifties with Graves' hyperthyroidism that later progressed to Graves' ophthalmopathy.

V is TRBV5-1 and J is TRBJ2-7; either TRBD1 or TRBD2 may fit D (5 bases each). There are 15 residues in the CDR3. V was cut by 0 bases and J by 2 bases, with 12 bases left in between. Germline CDR1 and CDR2: SGHRS and YFSETQ. The CDR3 spells CASSLDPSGPYEQYF. DNA of the CDR3: TGCGCCAGCAGCTTGGATCCGTCGGGACCCTACGAGCAGTACTTC.

The CDR3 region is CASSPESTGGGYEQYF. DNA for the CDR3: TGTGCCAGCAGCCCCGAGTCTACGGGGGGTGGGTACGAGCAGTACTTC. The rearrangement uses TRBV7-8 and TRBJ2-7, with TRBD2 matching 7 bases. With 5 bases clipped from V and 4 bases from J, the junction kept 14 bases outside the gene matches. The CDR3 consists of 16 residues. Germline V gene data show CDR1 as SGHVS and CDR2 as FQNEAQ.

The chain links TRBV24-1 to TRBJ2-3; D unclear. Trimming took 7 bases from V and 3 from J, leaving 10 bases between them. Germline loops: CDR1 KGHDR, CDR2 SFDVKD. The CDR3 length is 13 residues. This CDR3 reads CATRDVRTDTQYF. CDR3 coding DNA: TGTGCCACCAGGGACGTCAGGACAGATACGCAGTATTTT.

For this clonotype: A much larger clone differs by one base, so this may be a read error. V gene TRBV6-1 combines with J gene TRBJ2-5, with D unresolved. This CDR3 contains 15 residues. Germline V gene sequence: CDR1 MNHNS, CDR2 SASEGT. The CDR3 region has the DNA TGTGCCAGCAGTGAATTTACAGCCACACAAGAGACCCAGTGCTTC. Translated, it gives CASSEFTATQETQCF.

This clonotype was picked up many times. A much larger clone is a single base away; this may be a read error. J is TRBJ1-1 and V is TRBV14; D call uncertain. Trimming removed 0 bases at V and 3 bases at J, with 2 bases between. There are 12 residues in the CDR3. Germline lookup yields CDR1 SGHDN and CDR2 FVKESK. In DNA form, the CDR3 reads TGTGCCAGCAGCCAAGATTACACTGAAGCTTTCTTT. Protein sequence: CASSQDYTEAFF. Full variable domain (missing parts from reference TRBV14 and TRBJ1-1): EAGVTQFPSHSVIEKGQTVTLRCDPISGHDNLYWYRRVMGKEIKFLLHFVKESKQDESGMPNNRFLAERTGGTYSTLKVQPAELEDSGVYFCASSQDYTEAFFGQGTRLTVV.

The chain recombines TRBV12-3 or TRBV12-4 with TRBJ1-6, with unresolved D. The CDR3 has 16 amino acids. V lost 6 bases, J lost 5 bases, and 17 bases lay in between. The CDR3 sequence: CASSPAREVHNSPLHF. The CDR3 DNA sequence: TGTGCCAGCAGCCCAGCCCGTGAAGTCCATAATTCACCCCTCCACTTT.

This chain links TRBV27 with TRBJ1-4; TRBD1 might be the D (5 bases). Germline CDR1 is MNHEY and CDR2 is SMNVEV (reference sequence). Between the trimmed V and J ends, which lost 2 bases and 8 bases, there was a span of 15 bases. The CDR3 length is 15 residues. The CDR3 DNA reads TGTGCCAGCAGTTTAAATGGGGGGGGGTTGGAAAAACTGTTTTTT. This gives the protein CASSLNGGGLEKLFF.

This clonotype appeared many times. The J gene is TRBJ1-5, the V gene TRBV19; maybe TRBD1 (5 bases). CDR3 length: 13 residues. Germline loops: CDR1 LNHDA, CDR2 SQIVND (reference sequence). The V gene lost 4 bases and the J gene lost 7 bases, with 11 bases spanning the gap. The CDR3 loop reads CASSRGIAQPQHF. The CDR3 DNA is TGTGCCAGTAGTAGGGGGATTGCACAGCCCCAGCATTTT.

At least ten counts were recorded for this clonotype. The rearrangement joins TRBV11-2 to TRBJ1-1, with D unresolved. CDR1 and CDR2 from the germline V gene are SGHAT and FQNNGV. The CDR3 consists of 14 residues. V was clipped by 3 bases and J by 3 bases, with 11 bases between them. In DNA, the CDR3 is TGTGCCAGCAGCTTGGCATGGTCCCACACTGAAGCTTTCTTT. Its translation is CASSLAWSHTEAFF.

This clonotype was seen repeatedly, ten times or more. The gene calls are TRBV20-1 and TRBJ1-5; weak D call: TRBD1 (6 bases). The CDR3 has 14 amino acids. V shed 3 bases and J shed 3 bases, with 12 bases lying between them. CDR1 and CDR2 from the germline V gene are DFQATT and SNEGSKA (reference sequence). This CDR3 reads CSASVGQLNQPQHF. CDR3 sequence (DNA): TGCAGTGCTAGCGTTGGACAGCTCAATCAGCCCCAGCATTTT.

This chain joins TRBV6-1 and TRBJ2-5; tentatively, D is TRBD2 (5 bases). The CDR3 loop spans 13 amino acids. Germline V lookup: CDR1 MNHNS, CDR2 SASEGT. V was shortened by 5 bases and J by 2 bases, with 9 bases between the two germline ends. CDR3 amino acids: CASSWTSQETQYF. The CDR3, as DNA: TGTGCCAGCAGTTGGACTTCTCAAGAGACCCAGTACTTC.

This clonotype was counted only a few times. The chain carries TRBV24-1 and TRBJ2-2; 7 bases match TRBD1. CDR1 and CDR2 (germline): KGHDR, SFDVKD. The junction had 4 bases not matched to a gene; V was cut back by 1 base and J by 0 bases. The CDR3 loop spans 17 amino acids. The CDR3, as DNA: TGTGCCACCAGTGATTTACGACAGGGTTCGAACACCGGGGAGCTGTTTTTT. Its translation: CATSDLRQGSNTGELFF.

This clonotype was picked up many times. J is TRBJ2-2 and V is TRBV2, with 8 bases matching TRBD1. V was pared by 2 bases and J by 1 base, with 3 bases of the junction left unmatched. The CDR3 extends over 16 amino acids. Germline assignment: CDR1 SNHLY and CDR2 FYNNEI. For the CDR3, the DNA is TGTGCCAGCAGTGAATGGGACAGGTTGAACACCGGGGAGCTGTTTTTT. Translation gives CASSEWDRLNTGELFF.

This clonotype was counted a few times. The chain couples TRBV5-4 to TRBJ1-2, with D uncertain. Trimming cost V 2 bases and J 5 bases, with 10 bases left between them. Germline V gene lookup returns CDR1 SGHNT and CDR2 YYREEE (reference sequence). The CDR3 is 13 residues long. DNA of the CDR3: TGTGCCAGCAGCTTTCCGGGAGTTTATGGCTACACCTTC. This gives the protein CASSFPGVYGYTF.

This clonotype was seen many times. J is TRBJ2-2 and V is TRBV6-2 or TRBV6-3, with TRBD2 identical over 9 bases. CDR3 length: 16 residues. Germline V gene lookup returns CDR1 MNHEY and CDR2 SVGEGT. V shed 4 bases and J 6 bases; nucleotides not matched to a gene: 9. CDR3 residues: CASSSSAGGPPGELFF. DNA of the CDR3: TGTGCCAGCAGTTCCTCGGCGGGGGGGCCGCCCGGGGAGCTGTTTTTT.

This clonotype was found many times. This chain uses TRBV7-2 with TRBJ1-4; no definite D call. This CDR3 is 16 amino acids long. Germline V gene lookup returns CDR1 SGHTA and CDR2 FQGNSA. Trimming shortened V by 2 bases and J by 4 bases, and 14 bases separated the two germline ends. CDR3 amino acids: CASSLSVGAGNEKLFF. CDR3 bases: TGTGCCAGCAGCTTATCGGTGGGCGCGGGTAATGAAAAACTGTTTTTT.

V usage is TRBV6-1 and J usage is TRBJ1-5; a weak D match, TRBD1 (6 bases). Germline V CDR1 and CDR2: MNHNS, SASEGT. The CDR3 consists of 15 residues. The ends were cut back, 5 bases at V and 6 bases at J, with 17 bases in the middle. This chain's CDR3 is CASSSYRAPTQPQHF. DNA of the CDR3: TGTGCCAGCAGTTCTTACAGGGCACCGACTCAGCCCCAGCATTTT.

This clonotype was seen many times. This chain uses TRBV7-9 with TRBJ1-2, with 12 positions matching TRBD1. This CDR3 region has 15 residues. J gave up 6 bases and V 5 bases, and 7 bases lay outside the gene matches. The germline gives CDR1 SEHNR, CDR2 FQNEAQ (reference sequence). CDR3 sequence reads: CASSPGDRGRDGYTF. The CDR3 DNA sequence: TGTGCCAGCAGCCCCGGGGACAGGGGGCGTGATGGCTACACCTTC.

This clonotype showed up many times. J is TRBJ2-3 and V is TRBV3-1; 13 bases map to TRBD2. The CDR3 loop spans 20 amino acids. V gave up 6 bases and J gave up 1 base; unmatched junction bases: 16. Germline CDR1 and CDR2: LGHDT and YNNKEL (reference sequence). Here the CDR3 reads CASSPRGTSGAVSRTDTQYF. The CDR3 bases are TGTGCCAGCAGTCCAAGAGGGACTAGCGGGGCGGTTTCTCGCACAGATACGCAGTATTTT.

The chain uses TRBV20-1 and TRBJ1-2; the D gene is possibly TRBD1 (5 bases). Germline V gene sequence: CDR1 DFQATT, CDR2 SNEGSKA (reference sequence). Trimming took 6 bases from V and 6 from J, leaving 17 bases between them. This CDR3 comprises 13 residues. In nucleotides, the CDR3 is TGCAGTGCCCGGCAGGGAAGGTGGAATGGCTACACCTTC. This gives the protein CSARQGRWNGYTF.

With regard to this clonotype: This may come from a read error, since a much larger clone is one base off. V and J are TRBV2 and TRBJ2-1; D assignment may be TRBD1 or TRBD2 (6 bases each). The CDR3 is 14 amino acids. Germline lookup yields CDR1 SNHLY and CDR2 FYNNEI. This chain's CDR3 is CASKGGISHNEQFF. The CDR3 DNA reads as TGTGCCAGCAAAGGGGGGATCTCCCACAATGAGCAGTTCTTC.

This clonotype was counted only a few times. A much bigger clone sits one base away, suggesting this may be a read error. This chain links TRBV4-2 with TRBJ2-5; no definite D call. The V and J ends lost 5 bases and 2 bases respectively, with 3 bases between them. The CDR3 contains 11 residues. Looked up from germline, CDR1 is LGHNA and CDR2 is YNFKEQ. CDR3 sequence (DNA): TGTGCCAGCAGCAAACAAGAGACCCAGTACTTC. The encoded protein is CASSKQETQYF.

This clonotype occurred many times. This chain connects TRBV7-9 to TRBJ2-7; TRBD1 matches 7 bases. The junction had 5 bases not matched to a gene; V was cut back by 4 bases and J by 2 bases. CDR1 is SEHNR, CDR2 FQNEAQ, per germline (reference sequence). The CDR3 is made up of 14 amino acids. The CDR3 nucleotides are TGTGCCAGCAGCTCGACAGGGAGACCCTACGAGCAGTACTTC. It specifies CASSSTGRPYEQYF. The full variable domain, completed using reference TRBV7-9 and TRBJ2-7, is DTGVSQNPRHKITKRGQNVTFRCDPISEHNRLYWYRQTLGQGPEFLTYFQNEAQLEKSRLLSDRFSAERPKGSFSTLEIQRTEQGDSAMYLCASSSTGRPYEQYFGPGTRLTVT.

This clonotype was seen only a few times. This sequence joins TRBV4-1 and TRBJ1-5; no clear D. Trimming pared 3 bases from V and 1 base from J, leaving 10 bases between. The CDR3 has 15 residues. CDR1 MGHRA and CDR2 YSYEKL come from the germline V gene. CDR3 in DNA: TGCGCCAGCAGCCAGTACCGGGCCAGCAATCAGCCCCAGCATTTT. As protein: CASSQYRASNQPQHF.

The V and J genes are TRBV4-1 and TRBJ1-2; D unresolved. CDR1 and CDR2 (germline): MGHRA, YSYEKL. This CDR3 comprises 12 residues. With 0 bases removed from V and 8 bases from J, the gap between germline ends came to 7 bases. The CDR3, as DNA: TGCGCCAGCAGCCAAGATGGAGGGGGCTACACCTTC. This sequence encodes CASSQDGGGYTF.

V gene TRBV9 combines with J gene TRBJ1-1; no clear D gene. Germline lookup yields CDR1 SGDLS and CDR2 YYNGEE. Trimming pared 3 bases from V and 0 bases from J, leaving 6 bases between. CDR3 length: 13 residues. As DNA, the CDR3 is TGTGCCAGCAGCGGCTTGGTGAACACTGAAGCTTTCTTT. This codes for CASSGLVNTEAFF.

This clonotype came up many times. The rearrangement uses TRBV11-3 and TRBJ2-1, with no clear D. Between the trimmed V and J ends, which lost 0 bases and 5 bases, there was a span of 8 bases. Germline lookup yields CDR1 SGHNT and CDR2 YENEEA. The CDR3 has 14 amino acids. CDR3 sequence: CASSLEAEHNEQFF. The CDR3 DNA reads TGTGCCAGCAGCTTAGAAGCAGAACACAATGAGCAGTTCTTC. The full variable domain, in which reference TRBV11-3 and TRBJ2-1 provide the parts outside the CDR3, is EAGVVQSPRYKIIEKKQPVAFWCNPISGHNTLYWYLQNLGQGPELLIRYENEEAVDDSQLPKDRFSAERLKGVDSTLKIQPAELGDSAVYLCASSLEAEHNEQFFGPGTRLTVL.

This clonotype was counted at least ten times. V and J are TRBV7-6 and TRBJ2-1; D is possibly TRBD2 (5 bases). This CDR3 is built from 15 residues. CDR1 and CDR2 from the germline V gene are SGHVS and FNYEAQ. The germline V and J ends were trimmed by 3 bases and 5 bases, with 14 bases remaining between them. CDR3 loop: CASSFGRGIDNEQFF. CDR3 coding DNA: TGTGCCAGCAGCTTTGGACGGGGAATCGACAATGAGCAGTTCTTC.

This clonotype showed up just a few times. The DNA for the CDR3 is TGCGCCAGCAGCTCCATCCAGGGGGGTGCAGATACGCAGTATTTT. Its protein product is CASSSIQGGADTQYF. The chain employs TRBV5-1 and TRBJ2-3, with D possibly matching TRBD1 (7 bases). Trimming left V 3 bases short and J 4 bases short, with 15 bases between. From germline, CDR1 is SGHRS and CDR2 YFSETQ. The CDR3 sequence is 15 residues long.

This clonotype was observed a handful of times. The chain employs TRBV19 and TRBJ2-3; TRBD1 agrees at 7 bases. V lost 7 bases, J lost 3 bases, and 7 bases stayed unmatched. The CDR3 totals 14 residues. Per the germline V gene, CDR1 is LNHDA and CDR2 is SQIVND (reference sequence). CDR3 amino acids: CASKRNRGTDTQYF. The CDR3 bases are TGTGCCAGTAAGAGGAACAGGGGTACAGATACGCAGTATTTT. The full variable domain, rest sourced from reference TRBV19 and TRBJ2-3, is DGGITQSPKYLFRKEGQNVTLSCEQNLNHDAMYWYRQDPGQGLRLIYYSQIVNDFQKGDIAEGYSVSREKKESFPLTVTSAQKNPTAFYLCASKRNRGTDTQYFGPGTRLTVL.

V and J are TRBV19 and TRBJ2-2; D possibly corresponds to TRBD2 (5 bases). V lost 7 bases to trimming and J lost 2 bases, with 17 bases between them. Germline V gene sequence: CDR1 LNHDA, CDR2 SQIVND (reference sequence). CDR3 length: 16 amino acids. Here the CDR3 reads CASMVPSAGNTGELFF. CDR3 coding DNA: TGTGCCAGTATGGTCCCGTCGGCGGGCAACACCGGGGAGCTGTTTTTT. Supplemented by reference TRBV19 and TRBJ2-2, the full variable domain reads DGGITQSPKYLFRKEGQNVTLSCEQNLNHDAMYWYRQDPGQGLRLIYYSQIVNDFQKGDIAEGYSVSREKKESFPLTVTSAQKNPTAFYLCASMVPSAGNTGELFFGEGSRLTVL.

This clonotype was seen ten or more times. This chain connects TRBV20-1 to TRBJ2-7; 8 bases line up with TRBD2. Unmatched junction bases numbered 7, after V lost 5 bases and J lost 1 base. CDR1 and CDR2 from the germline V gene are DFQATT and SNEGSKA (reference sequence). The CDR3 extends over 14 amino acids. CDR3 DNA: TGCAGTGCTGAAATAGCGGGGAGGTCCTACGAGCAGTACTTC. This sequence encodes CSAEIAGRSYEQYF.